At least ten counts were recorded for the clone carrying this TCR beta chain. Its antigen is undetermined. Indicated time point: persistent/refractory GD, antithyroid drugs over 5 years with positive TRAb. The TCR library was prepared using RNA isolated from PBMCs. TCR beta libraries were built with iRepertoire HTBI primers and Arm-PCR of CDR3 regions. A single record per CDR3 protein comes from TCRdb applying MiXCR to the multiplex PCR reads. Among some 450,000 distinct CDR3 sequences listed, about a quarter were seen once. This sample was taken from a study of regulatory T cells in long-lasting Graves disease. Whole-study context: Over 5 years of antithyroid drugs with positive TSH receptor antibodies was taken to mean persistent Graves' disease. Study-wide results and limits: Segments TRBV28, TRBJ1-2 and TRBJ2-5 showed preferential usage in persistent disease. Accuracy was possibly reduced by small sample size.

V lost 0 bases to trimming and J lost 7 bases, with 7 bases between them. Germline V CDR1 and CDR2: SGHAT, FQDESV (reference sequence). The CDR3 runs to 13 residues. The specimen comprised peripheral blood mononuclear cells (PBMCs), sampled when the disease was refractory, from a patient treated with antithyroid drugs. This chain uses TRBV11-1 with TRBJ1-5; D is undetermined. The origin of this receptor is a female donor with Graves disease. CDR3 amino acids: CASSLAVDQPQHF. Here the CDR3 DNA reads TGTGCCAGCAGCTTAGCGGTAGACCAGCCCCAGCATTTT.